This T cell receptor (beta chain) was recovered during a study of T cell clones after liver transplantation. On the study more broadly: Blood was drawn pre-transplant, before withdrawal, and after full or failed withdrawal.

This CDR3 has 14 amino acids. Germline loops: CDR1 MDHEN, CDR2 SYDVKM. With 6 bases removed from V and 10 bases from J, the gap between germline ends came to 21 bases. Sequencing used immunoSEQ multiplex PCR; TCRdb keeps in-frame clones, though not all of them. The sample has about 71,000 clones; roughly 80% are singletons. The source material was CD4+ T cells from blood, sampled 12 months after liver transplant. The receptor comes from a human patient who received a liver transplant. Some T cells may have originated in the graft donor. The rearrangement uses TRBV28 and TRBJ1-1; the D gene is possibly TRBD1 (6 bases). In DNA, the CDR3 is TGTGCCAGCAGCCTCGGGACAAACCCCCCTCCAGCTTTCTTT. It encodes CASSLGTNPPPAFF.